Listed below are T cell receptor beta chains from one sample, sequenced in a study of blood T cell repertoires in COVID-19. The repertoire was sequenced with immunoSEQ multiplex PCR; TCRdb's copy has only in-frame clones and lacks some. This table holds roughly 200,000 clones, over 70% found once. Sequenced: peripheral blood. Receptors were obtained from a woman aged 40 to 49 with COVID-19, enrolled during active disease. The CDR3 runs from the conserved cysteine through the conserved F or W. Fields, in order: clone size, V gene, CDR3 protein. Not all rows give a size; the values are once, few, many and, for expanded clones, a class.

clone size: -
V gene: TRBV11-2
CDR3 protein: CASSLALVSYEQYF

clone size: -
V gene: TRBV3-1/TRBV3-2
CDR3 protein: CASRTGDTEAFF

clone size: once
V gene: TRBV13
CDR3 protein: CASSFGQGQQPQHF

clone size: -
V gene: TRBV27
CDR3 protein: CASSLSSGFAEAFF

clone size: -
V gene: TRBV5-1
CDR3 protein: CASSGTSGLSYEQYF

clone size: -
V gene: TRBV11-2
CDR3 protein: CASSSRLAKNIQYF

clone size: -
V gene: TRBV6-6
CDR3 protein: CASSTSGDSNTGELFF

clone size: once
V gene: TRBV5-5
CDR3 protein: CASSLALSSYNEQFF

clone size: -
V gene: TRBV29-1
CDR3 protein: CSVRRGQGGLNTEAFF

clone size: -
V gene: TRBV27
CDR3 protein: CASSFATDHEQFF

clone size: -
V gene: TRBV7-6
CDR3 protein: CASSLGGQGATGNTIYF

clone size: -
V gene: TRBV13
CDR3 protein: CASSFGRGSADTQYF

clone size: -
V gene: TRBV2
CDR3 protein: CASSSSGSGRKETQYF

clone size: -
V gene: TRBV4-1
CDR3 protein: CASADRAFNQPQHF

clone size: -
V gene: TRBV10-3
CDR3 protein: CAISAPGVGNIQYF

clone size: -
V gene: TRBV25-1
CDR3 protein: CASSDRQGRSTGELFF

clone size: -
V gene: TRBV9
CDR3 protein: CASSARGNQPQHF

clone size: -
V gene: TRBV20-1
CDR3 protein: CSARDWTRQFF

clone size: -
V gene: TRBV21-1
CDR3 protein: CASSKAGWGESTDTQYF

clone size: -
V gene: TRBV6-5
CDR3 protein: CASSYEGSYGYTF

clone size: -
V gene: TRBV27
CDR3 protein: CASGDILQVASYGYTF

clone size: -
V gene: TRBV5-4
CDR3 protein: CASSSDRVIYEQYF

clone size: -
V gene: TRBV10-1
CDR3 protein: CASSEGLAGEDEQFF

clone size: -
V gene: TRBV20-1
CDR3 protein: CSASKDTTNYGYTF

clone size: -
V gene: TRBV19
CDR3 protein: CASSSWGLNEQFF

clone size: -
V gene: TRBV7-8
CDR3 protein: CASSLQGDYEQYF

clone size: -
V gene: TRBV7-3
CDR3 protein: CASSPHMNTEAFF

clone size: -
V gene: TRBV12-5
CDR3 protein: CASGRDRSQETQYF

clone size: -
V gene: TRBV7-3
CDR3 protein: CASSLGHQSPEQFF

clone size: -
V gene: TRBV6-2/TRBV6-3
CDR3 protein: CASSYASPLNGNQPQHF

clone size: -
V gene: TRBV18
CDR3 protein: CASSPPTGWHEQYF

clone size: -
V gene: TRBV24-1
CDR3 protein: CATSDSSVGNTIYF

clone size: -
V gene: TRBV11-2
CDR3 protein: CASRSPGGSSYEQYF